This T cell receptor (beta chain) was obtained from a study of CD8+ T cells in alopecia areata. In each case, RNA was isolated and then reverse transcribed into cDNA as the sequencing template. Profiled with immunoSEQ multiplex PCR; TCRdb holds only in-frame clones, not every one. This sample has approximately 100,000 clones, with 55% found just once. The CDR3 totals 15 residues. CDR1 and CDR2 from the germline V gene are SGHTA and FQGNSA. Trimming stripped 5 bases from V and 3 bases from J, with 16 bases between. In the case of this clone: As yet, its antigen is unknown.

Points from the study as a whole: Normal skin's resident alphabeta T cells are also sequenced in scalp samples. Researchers report lesional scalp, most notably alopecia totalis/universalis, outstripped normal scalp in clonality. It was less clear whether patients shared TCRs than it was in mice, possibly because of HLA.

The sample was CD4+ T cells sorted from blood. The chain carries TRBV7-2 and TRBJ1-2; D unclear. The sequence derives from a human donor in good health. The CDR3 here is CASSQGRWNDYGYTF. DNA of the CDR3: TGTGCCAGCAGCCAAGGGAGATGGAACGACTATGGCTACACCTTC.